This T cell receptor beta chain was documented in a study of blood T cell repertoires in COVID-19. Overall study context: Samples taken during acute and convalescent COVID-19 were collected in the United States, Italy and Spain. In each case, the material was cDNA or gDNA derived from T cells, B-cell-depleted T cells, or PBMCs.

The V segment lost 6 bases and the J segment 10 bases; nucleotides outside the gene matches: 7. Germline CDR1 is MNHEY and CDR2 is SVGAGI. The CDR3 is 14 amino acids. Original data processing: Amplifying reference gene primers gave estimates of nucleated cell counts. Repertoires were generated with immunoSEQ multiplex PCR, while TCRdb's copy carries only in-frame clones and drops some. The DNA gave D and trimming, while V, J and clone size come from that table. The sample includes 110,000 or so clones, approximately 90% of them seen just once. This clone was detected a few times. This sequence was found in a woman aged 50 to 60 with acute or convalescent COVID-19. Sample: peripheral blood. The chain links TRBV6-5 to TRBJ1-6; 9 bases match TRBD1. The CDR3 DNA is TGTGCCAGCAGACTGGACAGGGGAGGATCACCCCTCCACTTT. Translated, it gives CASRLDRGGSPLHF.